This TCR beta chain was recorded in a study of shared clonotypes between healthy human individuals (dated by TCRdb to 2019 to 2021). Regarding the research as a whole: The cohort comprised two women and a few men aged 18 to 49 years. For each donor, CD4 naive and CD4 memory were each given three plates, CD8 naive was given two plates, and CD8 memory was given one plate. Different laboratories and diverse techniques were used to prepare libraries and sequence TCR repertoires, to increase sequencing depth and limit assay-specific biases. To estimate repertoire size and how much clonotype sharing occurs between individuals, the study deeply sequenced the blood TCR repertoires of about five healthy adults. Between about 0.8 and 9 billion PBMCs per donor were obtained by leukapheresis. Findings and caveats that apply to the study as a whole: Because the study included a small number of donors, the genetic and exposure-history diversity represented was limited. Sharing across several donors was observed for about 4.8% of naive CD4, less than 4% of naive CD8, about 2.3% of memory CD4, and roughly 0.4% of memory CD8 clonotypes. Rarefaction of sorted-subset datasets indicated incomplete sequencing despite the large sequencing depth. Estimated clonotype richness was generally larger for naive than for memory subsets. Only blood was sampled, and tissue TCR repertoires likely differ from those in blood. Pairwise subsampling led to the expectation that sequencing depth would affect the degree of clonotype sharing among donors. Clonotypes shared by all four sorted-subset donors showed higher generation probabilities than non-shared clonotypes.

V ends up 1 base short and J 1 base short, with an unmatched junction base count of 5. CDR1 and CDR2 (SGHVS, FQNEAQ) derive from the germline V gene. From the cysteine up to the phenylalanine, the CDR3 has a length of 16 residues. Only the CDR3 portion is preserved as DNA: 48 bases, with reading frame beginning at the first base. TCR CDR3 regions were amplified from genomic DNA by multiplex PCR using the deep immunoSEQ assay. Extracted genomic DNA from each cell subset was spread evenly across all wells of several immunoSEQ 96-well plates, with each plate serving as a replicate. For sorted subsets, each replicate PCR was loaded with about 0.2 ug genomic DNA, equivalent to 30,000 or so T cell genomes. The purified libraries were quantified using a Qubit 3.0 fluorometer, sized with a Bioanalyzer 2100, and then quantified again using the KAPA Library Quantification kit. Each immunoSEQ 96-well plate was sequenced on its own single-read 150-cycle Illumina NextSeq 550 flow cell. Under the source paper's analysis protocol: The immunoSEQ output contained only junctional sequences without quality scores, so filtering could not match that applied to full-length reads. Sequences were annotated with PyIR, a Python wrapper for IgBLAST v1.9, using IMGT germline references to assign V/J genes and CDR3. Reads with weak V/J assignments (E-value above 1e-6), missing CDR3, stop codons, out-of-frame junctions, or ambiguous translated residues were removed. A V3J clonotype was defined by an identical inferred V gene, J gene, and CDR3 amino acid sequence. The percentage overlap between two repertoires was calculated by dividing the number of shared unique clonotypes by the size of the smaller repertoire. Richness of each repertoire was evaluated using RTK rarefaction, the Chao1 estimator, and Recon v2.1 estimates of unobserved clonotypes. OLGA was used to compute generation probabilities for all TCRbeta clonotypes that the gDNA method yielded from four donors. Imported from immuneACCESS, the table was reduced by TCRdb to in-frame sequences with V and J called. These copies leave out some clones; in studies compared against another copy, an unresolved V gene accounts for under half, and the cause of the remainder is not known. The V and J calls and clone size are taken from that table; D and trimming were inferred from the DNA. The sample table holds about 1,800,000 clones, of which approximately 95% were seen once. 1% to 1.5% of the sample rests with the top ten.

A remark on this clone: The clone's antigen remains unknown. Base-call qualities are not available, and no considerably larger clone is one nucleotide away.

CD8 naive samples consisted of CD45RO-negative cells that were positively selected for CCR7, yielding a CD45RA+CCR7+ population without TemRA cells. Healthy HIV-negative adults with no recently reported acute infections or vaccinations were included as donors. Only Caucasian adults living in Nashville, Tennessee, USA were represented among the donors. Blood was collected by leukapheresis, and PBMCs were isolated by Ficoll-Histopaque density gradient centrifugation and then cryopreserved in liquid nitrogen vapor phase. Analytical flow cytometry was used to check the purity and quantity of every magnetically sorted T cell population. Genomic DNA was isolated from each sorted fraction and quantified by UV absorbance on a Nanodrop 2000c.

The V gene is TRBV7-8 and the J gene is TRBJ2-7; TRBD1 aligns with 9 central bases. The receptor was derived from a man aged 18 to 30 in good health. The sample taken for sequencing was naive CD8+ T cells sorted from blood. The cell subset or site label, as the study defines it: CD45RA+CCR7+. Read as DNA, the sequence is TGTGCCAGCAGCTTAGGAGCGGGACAGGGTTCCTACGAGCAGTACTTC. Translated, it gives CASSLGAGQGSYEQYF.